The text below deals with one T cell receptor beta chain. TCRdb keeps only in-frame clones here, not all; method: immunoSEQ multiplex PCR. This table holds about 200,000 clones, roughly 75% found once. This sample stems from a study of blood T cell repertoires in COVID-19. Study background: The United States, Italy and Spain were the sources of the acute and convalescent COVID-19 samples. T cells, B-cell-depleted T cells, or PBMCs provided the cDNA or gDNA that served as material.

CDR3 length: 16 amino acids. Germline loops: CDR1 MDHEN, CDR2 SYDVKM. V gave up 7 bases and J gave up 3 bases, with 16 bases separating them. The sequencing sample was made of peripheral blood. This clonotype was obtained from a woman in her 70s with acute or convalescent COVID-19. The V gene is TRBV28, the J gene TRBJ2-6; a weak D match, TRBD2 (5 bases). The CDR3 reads CASTPAPGIGANVLTF. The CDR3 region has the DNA TGTGCCAGCACCCCGGCCCCCGGGATTGGGGCCAACGTCCTGACTTTC.